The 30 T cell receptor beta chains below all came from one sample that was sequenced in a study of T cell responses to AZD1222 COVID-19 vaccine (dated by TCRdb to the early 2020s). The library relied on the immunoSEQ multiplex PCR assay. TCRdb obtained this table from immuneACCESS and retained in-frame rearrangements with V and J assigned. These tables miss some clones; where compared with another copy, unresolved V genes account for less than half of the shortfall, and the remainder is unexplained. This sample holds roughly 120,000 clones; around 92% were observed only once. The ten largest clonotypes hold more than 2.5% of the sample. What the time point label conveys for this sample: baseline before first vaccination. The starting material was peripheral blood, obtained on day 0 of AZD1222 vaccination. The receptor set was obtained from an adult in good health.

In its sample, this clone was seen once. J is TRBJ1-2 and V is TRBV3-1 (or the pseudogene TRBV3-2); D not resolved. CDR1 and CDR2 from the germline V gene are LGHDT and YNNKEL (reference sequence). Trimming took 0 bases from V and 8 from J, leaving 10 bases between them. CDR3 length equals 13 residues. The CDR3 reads CASSQETTQGYTF. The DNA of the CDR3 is TGTGCCAGCAGCCAAGAAACCACTCAAGGCTACACCTTC.

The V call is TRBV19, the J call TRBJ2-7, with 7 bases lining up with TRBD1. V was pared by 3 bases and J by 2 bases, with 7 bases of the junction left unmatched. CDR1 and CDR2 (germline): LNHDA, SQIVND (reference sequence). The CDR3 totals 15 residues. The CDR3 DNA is TGTGCCAGTAGTATGGGACAGATGAGTCCCTACGAGCAGTACTTC. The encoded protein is CASSMGQMSPYEQYF.

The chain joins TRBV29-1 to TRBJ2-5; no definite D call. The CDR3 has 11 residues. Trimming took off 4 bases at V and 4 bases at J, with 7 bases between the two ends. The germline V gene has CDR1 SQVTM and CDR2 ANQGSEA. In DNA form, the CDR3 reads TGCAGCGTTGTCCCTGGAGAGACCCAGTACTTC. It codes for CSVVPGETQYF.

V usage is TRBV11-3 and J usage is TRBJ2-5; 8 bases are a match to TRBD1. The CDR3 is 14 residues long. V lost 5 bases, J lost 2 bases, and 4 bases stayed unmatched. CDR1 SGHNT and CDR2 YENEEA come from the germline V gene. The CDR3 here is CASSVTGGQETQYF. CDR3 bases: TGTGCCAGCAGCGTAACAGGGGGACAAGAGACCCAGTACTTC.

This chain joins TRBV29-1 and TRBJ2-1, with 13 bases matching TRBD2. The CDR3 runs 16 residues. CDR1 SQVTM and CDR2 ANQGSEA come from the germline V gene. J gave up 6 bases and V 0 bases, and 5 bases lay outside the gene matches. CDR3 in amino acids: CSVEDGLAGVSNEQFF. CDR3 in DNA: TGCAGCGTTGAAGATGGACTAGCGGGAGTTAGCAATGAGCAGTTCTTC.

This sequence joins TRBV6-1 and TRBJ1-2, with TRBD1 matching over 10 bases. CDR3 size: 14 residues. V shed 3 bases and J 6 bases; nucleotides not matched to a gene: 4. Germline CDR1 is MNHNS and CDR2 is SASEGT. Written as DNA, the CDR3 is TGTGCCAGCAGTGAGGGACAGGGGCGGGATGGCTACACCTTC. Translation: CASSEGQGRDGYTF.

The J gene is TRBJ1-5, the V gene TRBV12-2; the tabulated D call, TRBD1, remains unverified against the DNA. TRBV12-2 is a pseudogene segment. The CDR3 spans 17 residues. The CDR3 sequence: CASRTRQGARDNQPQHF. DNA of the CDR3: TGTGCAAGTCGCACAAGACAGGGTGCAAGGGACAATCAGCCCCAGCATTTT.

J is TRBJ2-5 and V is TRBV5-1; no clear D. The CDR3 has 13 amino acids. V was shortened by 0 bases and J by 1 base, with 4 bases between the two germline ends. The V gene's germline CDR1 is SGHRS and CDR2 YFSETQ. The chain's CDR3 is CASSLGGQETQYF. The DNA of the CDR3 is TGCGCCAGCAGCTTGGGCGGCCAAGAGACCCAGTACTTC.

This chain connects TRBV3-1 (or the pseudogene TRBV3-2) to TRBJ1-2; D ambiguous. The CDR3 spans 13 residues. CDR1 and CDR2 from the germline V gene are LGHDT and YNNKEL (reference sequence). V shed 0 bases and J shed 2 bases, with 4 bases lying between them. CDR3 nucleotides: TGTGCCAGCAGCCAAGAAAGGAACTATGGCTACACCTTC. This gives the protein CASSQERNYGYTF.

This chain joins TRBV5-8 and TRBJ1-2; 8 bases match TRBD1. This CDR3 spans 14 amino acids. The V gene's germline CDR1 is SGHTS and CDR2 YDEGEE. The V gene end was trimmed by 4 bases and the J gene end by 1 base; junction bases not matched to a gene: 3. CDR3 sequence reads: CASSTGQGNYGYTF. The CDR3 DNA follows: TGTGCCAGCAGCACTGGACAGGGTAACTATGGCTACACCTTC.

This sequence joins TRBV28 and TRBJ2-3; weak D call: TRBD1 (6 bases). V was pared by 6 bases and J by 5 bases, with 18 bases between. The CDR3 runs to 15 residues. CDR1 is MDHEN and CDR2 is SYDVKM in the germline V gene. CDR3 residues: CASSSGVGRVDTQYF. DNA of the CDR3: TGTGCCAGCAGCTCAGGGGTAGGTAGGGTAGATACGCAGTATTTT.

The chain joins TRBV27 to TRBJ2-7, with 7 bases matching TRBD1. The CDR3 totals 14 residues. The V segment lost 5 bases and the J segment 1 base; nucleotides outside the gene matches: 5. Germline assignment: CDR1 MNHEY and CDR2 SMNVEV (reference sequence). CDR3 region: CASSVTGESYEQYF. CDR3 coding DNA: TGTGCCAGCAGTGTAACAGGGGAATCCTACGAGCAGTACTTC.

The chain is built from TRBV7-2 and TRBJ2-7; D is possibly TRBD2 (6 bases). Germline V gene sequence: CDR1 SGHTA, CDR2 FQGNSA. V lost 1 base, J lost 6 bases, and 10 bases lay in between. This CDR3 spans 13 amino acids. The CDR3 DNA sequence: TGTGCCAGCAGCTTAGTGGCGGGAATCGAGCAGTACTTC. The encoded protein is CASSLVAGIEQYF.

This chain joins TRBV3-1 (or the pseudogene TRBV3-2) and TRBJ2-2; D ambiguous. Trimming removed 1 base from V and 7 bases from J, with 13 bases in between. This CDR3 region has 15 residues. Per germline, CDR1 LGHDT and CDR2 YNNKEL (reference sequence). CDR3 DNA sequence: TGTGCCAGCAGCCAAGTCTTGGGAAGGGTCGGGGAGCTGTTTTTT. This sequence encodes CASSQVLGRVGELFF.

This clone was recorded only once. CDR3 in amino acids: CATSIGGSSYNEQFF. CDR3 DNA sequence: TGTGCCACCAGCATTGGGGGTAGCTCCTACAATGAGCAGTTCTTC. V is TRBV15 and J is TRBJ2-1; D is possibly TRBD1 or TRBD2 (5 bases each). Trimming took 4 bases from V and 0 from J, leaving 10 bases between them. Germline-derived CDR1 and CDR2 are LNHNV and YYDKDF (reference sequence). This CDR3 contains 15 residues.

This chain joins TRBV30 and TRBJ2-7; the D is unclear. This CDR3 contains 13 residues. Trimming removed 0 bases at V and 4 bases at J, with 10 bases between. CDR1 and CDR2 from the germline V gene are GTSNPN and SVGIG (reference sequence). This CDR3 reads CAWSVEVKYEQYF. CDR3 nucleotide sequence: TGTGCCTGGAGTGTAGAGGTGAAGTACGAGCAGTACTTC.

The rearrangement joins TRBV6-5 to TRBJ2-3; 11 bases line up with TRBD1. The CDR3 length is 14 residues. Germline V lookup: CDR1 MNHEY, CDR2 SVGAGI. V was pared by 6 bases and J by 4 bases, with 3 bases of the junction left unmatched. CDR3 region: CASSRTGGPDTQYF. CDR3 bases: TGTGCCAGCAGCCGGACAGGGGGCCCAGATACGCAGTATTTT.

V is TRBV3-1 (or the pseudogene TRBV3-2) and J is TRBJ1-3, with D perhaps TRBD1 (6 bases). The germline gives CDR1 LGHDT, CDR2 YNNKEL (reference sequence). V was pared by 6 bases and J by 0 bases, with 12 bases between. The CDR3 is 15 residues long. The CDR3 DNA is TGTGCCAGCAGACCGGACAGCTCCTCTGGAAACACCATATATTTT. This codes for CASRPDSSSGNTIYF.

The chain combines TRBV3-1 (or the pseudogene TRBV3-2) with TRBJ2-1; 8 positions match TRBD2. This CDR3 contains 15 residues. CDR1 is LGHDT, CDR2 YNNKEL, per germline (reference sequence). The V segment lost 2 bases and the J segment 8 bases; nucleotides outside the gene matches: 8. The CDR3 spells CASSQSPGTRYEQFF. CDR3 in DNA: TGTGCCAGCAGCCAATCCCCCGGGACTAGGTATGAGCAGTTCTTC.

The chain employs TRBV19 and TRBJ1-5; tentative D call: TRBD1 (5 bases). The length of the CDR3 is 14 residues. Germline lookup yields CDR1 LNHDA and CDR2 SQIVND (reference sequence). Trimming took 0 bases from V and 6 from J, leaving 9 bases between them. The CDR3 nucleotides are TGTGCCAGTAGTATAGATTCGGGGACTCAGCCCCAGCATTTT. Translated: CASSIDSGTQPQHF.

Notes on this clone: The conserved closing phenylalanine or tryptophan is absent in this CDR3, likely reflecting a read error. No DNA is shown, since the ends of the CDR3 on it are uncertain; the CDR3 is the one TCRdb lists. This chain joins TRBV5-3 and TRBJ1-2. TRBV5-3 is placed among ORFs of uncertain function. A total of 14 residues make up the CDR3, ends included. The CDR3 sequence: CARSLVILSAAVQS.

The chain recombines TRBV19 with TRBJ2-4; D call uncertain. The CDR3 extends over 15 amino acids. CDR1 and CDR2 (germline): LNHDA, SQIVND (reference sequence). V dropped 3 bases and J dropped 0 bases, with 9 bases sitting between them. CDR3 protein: CASSIGQGAKNIQYF. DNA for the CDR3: TGTGCCAGTAGTATCGGGCAAGGAGCCAAAAACATTCAGTACTTC. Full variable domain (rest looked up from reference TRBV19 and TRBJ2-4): DGGITQSPKYLFRKEGQNVTLSCEQNLNHDAMYWYRQDPGQGLRLIYYSQIVNDFQKGDIAEGYSVSREKKESFPLTVTSAQKNPTAFYLCASSIGQGAKNIQYFGAGTRLSVL.

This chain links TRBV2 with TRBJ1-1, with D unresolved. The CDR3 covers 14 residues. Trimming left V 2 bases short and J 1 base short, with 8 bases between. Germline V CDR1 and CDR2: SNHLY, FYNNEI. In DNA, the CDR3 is TGTGCCAGCAGTGAATGGGGTGAGAACACTGAAGCTTTCTTT. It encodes CASSEWGENTEAFF.

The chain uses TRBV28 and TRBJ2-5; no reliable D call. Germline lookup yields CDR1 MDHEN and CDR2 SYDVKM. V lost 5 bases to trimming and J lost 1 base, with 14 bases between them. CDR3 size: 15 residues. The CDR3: CASSPLAAPQETQYF. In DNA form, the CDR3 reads TGTGCCAGCAGTCCCTTAGCTGCGCCCCAAGAGACCCAGTACTTC.

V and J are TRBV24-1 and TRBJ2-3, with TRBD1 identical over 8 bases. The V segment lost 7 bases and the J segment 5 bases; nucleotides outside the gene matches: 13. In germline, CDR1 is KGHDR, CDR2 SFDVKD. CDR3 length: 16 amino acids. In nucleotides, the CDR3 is TGTGCCACCAGACACCGACAGGGGATAGGAAAAGATACGCAGTATTTT. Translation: CATRHRQGIGKDTQYF.

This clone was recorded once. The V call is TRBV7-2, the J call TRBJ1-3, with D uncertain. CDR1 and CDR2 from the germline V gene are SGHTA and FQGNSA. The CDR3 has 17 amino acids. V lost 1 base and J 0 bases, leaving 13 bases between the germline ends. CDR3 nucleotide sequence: TGTGCCAGCAGCTTAGATGGTTGGGCCAGCTCTGGAAACACCATATATTTT. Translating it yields CASSLDGWASSGNTIYF.

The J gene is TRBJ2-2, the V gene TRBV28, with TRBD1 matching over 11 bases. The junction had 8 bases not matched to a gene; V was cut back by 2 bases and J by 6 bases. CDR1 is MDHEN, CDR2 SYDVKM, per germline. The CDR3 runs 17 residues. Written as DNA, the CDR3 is TGTGCCAGCAGTTTAGGACAGGGGGCTTTCATTGCCGGGGAGCTGTTTTTT. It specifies CASSLGQGAFIAGELFF.

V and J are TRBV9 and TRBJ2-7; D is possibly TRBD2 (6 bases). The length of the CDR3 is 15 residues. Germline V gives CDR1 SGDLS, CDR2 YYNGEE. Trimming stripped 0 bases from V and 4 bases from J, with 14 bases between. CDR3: CASSVGDAGTYEQYF. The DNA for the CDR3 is TGTGCCAGCAGCGTAGGGGACGCGGGGACGTACGAGCAGTACTTC.

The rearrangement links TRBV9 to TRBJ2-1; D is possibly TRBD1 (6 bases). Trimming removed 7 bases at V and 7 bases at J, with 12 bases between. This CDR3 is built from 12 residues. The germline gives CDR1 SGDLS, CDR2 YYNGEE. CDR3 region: CASGGDRNEQFF. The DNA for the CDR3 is TGTGCCAGCGGAGGTGACAGGAATGAGCAGTTCTTC. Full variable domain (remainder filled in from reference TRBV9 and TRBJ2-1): DSGVTQTPKHLITATGQRVTLRCSPRSGDLSVYWYQQSLDQGLQFLIQYYNGEERAKGNILERFSAQQFPDLHSELNLSSLELGDSALYFCASGGDRNEQFFGPGTRLTVL.

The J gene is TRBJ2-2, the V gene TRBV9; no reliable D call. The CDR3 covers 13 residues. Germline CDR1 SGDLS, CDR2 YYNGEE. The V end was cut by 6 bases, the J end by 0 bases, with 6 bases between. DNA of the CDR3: TGTGCCAGCACGGAATCGAACACCGGGGAGCTGTTTTTT. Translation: CASTESNTGELFF.